The sequence of this T cell receptor beta chain was determined in a study of HIV-infected patients and healthy controls. V lost 7 bases, J lost 6 bases, and 17 bases lay in between. The CDR3 sequence is 14 residues long. Germline loops: CDR1 SGHVS, CDR2 FQNEAQ. TCRdb processed the 5' RACE reads anew with MiXCR; each CDR3 protein has one entry. The sample shows 18,000 or so distinct CDR3 sequences, 15% to 20% of them seen only once. Sequencing was performed on CD8+ T cells from blood. This chain connects TRBV7-8 to TRBJ2-3, with D possibly TRBD2 on 5 matching bases. This receptor was obtained from a human donor in good health. The CDR3 sequence is CASTEEVATDTQYF. The CDR3 DNA is TGTGCCAGCACCGAGGAGGTGGCCACTGATACGCAGTATTTT. The variable domain in full, completed from reference TRBV7-8 and TRBJ2-3, reads GAGVSQSPRYKVAKRGQDVALRCDPISGHVSLFWYQQALGQGPEFLTYFQNEAQLDKSGLPSDRFFAERPEGSVSTLKIQRTQQEDSAVYLCASTEEVATDTQYFGPGTRLTVL.